The clone carrying this TCR beta chain was counted only a few times. Its antigen is unidentified. The data were obtained in a study of blood T cells in healthy people across ages. Whole-study results and caveats: It was found that TCR beta diversity correlated strongly with the percentage of naive T cells.

The germline CDR1 and CDR2 sequences are DFQATT and SNEGSKA (reference sequence). The CDR3 runs 17 residues. Trimming at V came to 3 bases and at J to 1 base, leaving 6 bases not matched to a gene. Using a J-beta primer mix together with a sample-barcoded 5' primer, a second PCR was run for roughly 6 to 12 cycles. TCRdb independently ran MiXCR on the 5' RACE reads; one entry per CDR3 protein. The sample carries just over 1 million distinct CDR3 sequences, 40% to 45% recorded once. Donors were systemically healthy Caucasian individuals from Russia aged about 6 to 95 years. Each individual donor underwent a draw of ten milliliters of peripheral blood. Extracted total RNA amounted to at least 5 micrograms for each sample.

Sequencing used blood. This rearrangement joins TRBV20-1 to TRBJ2-6, with TRBD1 identical over 10 bases. This sequence was found in a woman aged 55 to 70 in good health. CDR3 region: CSASRQGAGSGANVLTF. The CDR3 coding sequence is TGCAGTGCTAGCCGACAGGGGGCTGGGTCTGGGGCCAACGTCCTGACTTTC.